This passage covers 14 T cell receptor beta chains from one sample sequenced in a study of T cell responses to AZD1222 COVID-19 vaccine. Measured with immunoSEQ multiplex PCR; TCRdb has only the in-frame clones, and not every one. The sample contains some 80,000 clones, 88% of which appear only once. The sample consisted of peripheral blood, taken 28 days after the second dose of the MenACWY control vaccine. The receptor source for this set is an adult who received the MenACWY meningococcal vaccine as a control.

This clone was counted a few times. V is TRBV7-9 and J is TRBJ2-6; D is uncertain. Trimming shortened V by 5 bases and J by 1 base, and 9 bases separated the two germline ends. The CDR3 loop spans 15 amino acids. Germline V gene lookup returns CDR1 SEHNR and CDR2 FQNEAQ (reference sequence). As DNA, the CDR3 is TGTGCCAGCAGCCTCCCCTTATCTGGGGCCAACGTCCTGACTTTC. It yields the protein CASSLPLSGANVLTF.

The V call is TRBV4-2, the J call TRBJ1-2; no clear D gene. In germline, CDR1 is LGHNA, CDR2 YNFKEQ. The CDR3 runs to 17 residues. Trimming shortened V by 0 bases and J by 0 bases, and 14 bases separated the two germline ends. The CDR3 DNA sequence: TGTGCCAGCAGCCAAGATAGGACGACGTACACTAACTATGGCTACACCTTC. This sequence encodes CASSQDRTTYTNYGYTF.

The DNA of the CDR3 is TGTGCCAGCAGCTTATACAGCCCAACTGTCTATGGCTACACCTTC. As protein: CASSLYSPTVYGYTF. The J gene is TRBJ1-2, the V gene TRBV7-9; no clear D. Germline V gene data show CDR1 as SEHNR and CDR2 as FQNEAQ (reference sequence). V was trimmed by 2 bases and J by 4 bases, leaving 14 bases between them. The CDR3 has 15 residues.

The chain combines TRBV27 with TRBJ1-5; D perhaps matches TRBD1 (5 bases). V lost 4 bases to trimming and J lost 3 bases, with 16 bases between them. In germline, CDR1 is MNHEY, CDR2 SMNVEV (reference sequence). The CDR3 has 16 residues. CDR3: CASSSALSGTNQPQHF. As DNA, the CDR3 is TGTGCCAGCAGTTCTGCTCTATCAGGGACCAATCAGCCCCAGCATTTT.

V usage is TRBV10-3 and J usage is TRBJ2-5; D is uncertain. The CDR3 loop spans 13 amino acids. The V gene lost 4 bases and the J gene lost 4 bases, with 10 bases spanning the gap. Germline V lookup: CDR1 ENHRY, CDR2 SYGVKD. The DNA of the CDR3 is TGTGCCATCAGTGTGGGGATTGGAGAGACCCAGTACTTC. Amino acids: CAISVGIGETQYF.

This chain joins TRBV19 and TRBJ1-1; 7 bases align to TRBD1. Germline trimming cut 6 bases from V and 2 bases from J; bases unmatched to any gene: 6. The CDR3 is made up of 14 amino acids. Germline V gene lookup returns CDR1 LNHDA and CDR2 SQIVND (reference sequence). This CDR3 is CASSPTGFNTEAFF. CDR3 coding DNA: TGTGCCAGTAGCCCGACAGGGTTTAACACTGAAGCTTTCTTT.

The chain uses TRBV2 and TRBJ2-3; D may be TRBD1 (6 bases). This CDR3 comprises 13 residues. The V gene's germline CDR1 is SNHLY and CDR2 FYNNEI. Trimming removed 7 bases at V and 2 bases at J, with 10 bases between. CDR3 in amino acids: CASTTGYTDTQYF. Written as DNA, the CDR3 is TGTGCCAGCACGACAGGTTACACAGATACGCAGTATTTT.

The chain combines TRBV11-2 with TRBJ2-5; D ambiguous. From germline, CDR1 is SGHAT and CDR2 FQNNGV. CDR3 length: 13 amino acids. V dropped 4 bases and J dropped 5 bases, with 11 bases sitting between them. The CDR3 region has the DNA TGTGCCAGCAGCTCGGTGGTCGGGGAGACCCAGTACTTC. This sequence encodes CASSSVVGETQYF.

This chain uses TRBV6-5 with TRBJ1-2, with 9 bases matching TRBD1. The CDR3 has 15 amino acids. The germline gives CDR1 MNHEY, CDR2 SVGAGI. V gave up 6 bases and J gave up 2 bases; unmatched junction bases: 7. The CDR3 coding sequence is TGTGCCAGCAGCTCGAGGGACAGGGTCAACTATGGCTACACCTTC. Protein sequence: CASSSRDRVNYGYTF.

The rearrangement uses TRBV2 and TRBJ2-7, with D possibly TRBD1 on 6 matching bases. V lost 5 bases, J lost 4 bases, and 9 bases lay in between. Germline assignment: CDR1 SNHLY and CDR2 FYNNEI. This CDR3 has 12 amino acids. CDR3 in amino acids: CASSQGIYEQYF. CDR3 coding DNA: TGTGCCAGCAGTCAGGGGATTTACGAGCAGTACTTC.

This clone was observed a few times. V and J are TRBV5-1 and TRBJ1-2; D is undetermined. V was clipped by 0 bases and J by 4 bases, with 7 bases between them. The CDR3 runs to 13 residues. Germline assignment: CDR1 SGHRS and CDR2 YFSETQ. The CDR3 nucleotides are TGCGCCAGCAGCTTGGATATGGGCTATGGCTACACCTTC. This sequence encodes CASSLDMGYGYTF.

The CDR3: CASSQDVGSRNTEAFF. In DNA form, the CDR3 reads TGCGCCAGCAGCCAAGATGTGGGGAGTAGGAACACTGAAGCTTTCTTT. V and J are TRBV4-3 and TRBJ1-1; D gene ambiguous. The V gene lost 0 bases and the J gene lost 1 base, with 12 bases spanning the gap. From germline, CDR1 is LGHNA and CDR2 YSLEER. This CDR3 region has 16 residues.

The chain uses TRBV29-1 and TRBJ2-2; D might be TRBD2 (5 bases). The CDR3 length is 16 residues. Germline assignment: CDR1 SQVTM and CDR2 ANQGSEA. Trimming removed 6 bases at V and 0 bases at J, with 17 bases between. CDR3 coding DNA: TGCAGCGTCGGGGTCGGTACAGCTACGAACACCGGGGAGCTGTTTTTT. Its translation: CSVGVGTATNTGELFF.

This chain links TRBV7-2 with TRBJ2-1, with TRBD2 matching over 13 bases. The trim removed 4 bases at V and 11 bases at J, leaving 5 bases unmatched. Looked up from germline, CDR1 is SGHTA and CDR2 is FQGNSA. The CDR3 has 14 amino acids. The CDR3 DNA sequence: TGTGCCAGCAGCTCGCGGACTAGCGGGGGTCAGCAGTTCTTC. It specifies CASSSRTSGGQQFF. Variable domain in full (rest from reference TRBV7-2 and TRBJ2-1): GAGVSQSPSNKVTEKGKDVELRCDPISGHTALYWYRQSLGQGLEFLIYFQGNSAPDKSGLPSDRFSAERTGGSVSTLTIQRTQQEDSAVYLCASSSRTSGGQQFFGPGTRLTVL.